Following are 3 T cell receptor beta chains from one sample sequenced in a study of cytomegalovirus exposure and HLA in healthy donors. The method was immunoSEQ multiplex PCR; TCRdb's version includes in-frame clones alone and lacks a portion of them. The sample has over 200,000 clones; roughly 88% are singletons. Input material: PBMCs. All receptors come from a woman aged 18-29 years in good health and CMV-seronegative.

This clone showed up just a few times. This chain links TRBV28 with TRBJ2-5; D gene uncertain. Germline CDR1 is MDHEN and CDR2 is SYDVKM. This CDR3 has 11 residues. V was trimmed by 6 bases and J by 2 bases, leaving 4 bases between them. CDR3 coding DNA: TGTGCCAGCAGGACACAAGAGACCCAGTACTTC. The encoded protein is CASRTQETQYF.

The chain couples TRBV7-9 to TRBJ2-7, with D tentatively TRBD2 (5 bases). Germline CDR1 reads SEHNR; CDR2 reads FQNEAQ (reference sequence). This CDR3 contains 14 residues. V gave up 1 base and J gave up 2 bases, with 9 bases separating them. The CDR3 is CASSLGLAAYEQYF. The DNA for the CDR3 is TGTGCCAGCAGCTTAGGGCTAGCTGCCTACGAGCAGTACTTC.

The chain carries TRBV27 and TRBJ2-7; D gene uncertain. Germline V gene data show CDR1 as MNHEY and CDR2 as SMNVEV (reference sequence). This CDR3 is 12 amino acids long. V lost 3 bases and J 3 bases, leaving 6 bases between the germline ends. The CDR3 DNA reads TGTGCCAGCAGTTTCTCCTACTACGAGCAGTACTTC. Its protein product is CASSFSYYEQYF.